A selection of T cell receptor beta chains follows, all from one sample in a study of blood T cells in healthy people across ages. Each CDR3 protein gets one entry after TCRdb re-called the 5' RACE reads with MiXCR. The top ten clones hold 28% of a sample with roughly 860,000 distinct CDR3 sequences, around two thirds of them seen once. The sample taken for sequencing was blood. The receptors stem from a man aged 25-45 years in good health. The CDR3 runs from the conserved cysteine through the conserved F or W. The D gene is left open where the match is weak. Clone size appears in some rows only: once, few, many, or a class for an expanded clone.

J: TRBJ2-7; V: TRBV6-6; length: 15; D: TRBD2; size: NA; CDR3: CASSYSGGGGYEQYF; DNA: TGTGCCAGCAGTTACTCGGGCGGGGGGGGCTACGAGCAGTACTTC
J: TRBJ1-1; V: TRBV28; length: 13; D: NA; size: few; CDR3: CASSPGLFTEAFF; DNA: TGTGCCAGCAGTCCGGGACTTTTCACTGAAGCTTTCTTT
J: TRBJ2-3; V: TRBV15; length: 15; D: TRBD2; size: NA; CDR3: CATSRSAGPTHTQYF; DNA: TGTGCCACCAGCAGGTCAGCGGGGCCCACCCATACGCAGTATTTT
J: TRBJ2-1; V: TRBV5-1; length: 18; D: NA; size: NA; CDR3: CASSLGQWVISSYNEQFF; DNA: TGCGCCAGCAGCTTGGGGCAGTGGGTGATAAGCTCCTACAATGAGCAGTTCTTC
J: TRBJ2-1; V: TRBV6-5; length: 17; D: TRBD2; size: NA; CDR3: CASSYGLAGVTYNEQFF; DNA: TGTGCCAGCAGTTACGGACTAGCGGGGGTTACCTACAATGAGCAGTTCTTC
J: TRBJ2-5; V: TRBV20-1; length: 12; D: NA; size: once; CDR3: CSARLAKETQYF; DNA: TGCAGTGCTAGACTGGCGAAAGAGACCCAGTACTTC
J: TRBJ2-7; V: TRBV6-2/TRBV6-3; length: 15; D: TRBD2; size: NA; CDR3: CASSSRGTSRYEQYF; DNA: TGTGCCAGCAGTTCCCGCGGGACTAGTCGGTACGAGCAGTACTTC
J: TRBJ2-1; V: TRBV6-2/TRBV6-3; length: 11; D: NA; size: many; CDR3: CASRRDNEQFF; DNA: TGTGCCAGCAGGAGGGACAATGAGCAGTTCTTC
J: TRBJ2-3; V: TRBV9; length: 15; D: TRBD2; size: NA; CDR3: CASSVNSGLTDTQYF; DNA: TGTGCCAGCAGCGTAAATAGCGGGTTGACAGATACGCAGTATTTT
J: TRBJ1-4; V: TRBV12-3/TRBV12-4; length: 15; D: NA; size: once; CDR3: CASSTPGATNEKLFF; DNA: TGTGCCAGCAGTACTCCAGGCGCAACTAATGAAAAACTGTTTTTT
J: TRBJ2-6; V: TRBV5-1; length: 15; D: NA; size: NA; CDR3: CASSFHGSGANVLTF; DNA: TGCGCCAGCAGCTTTCACGGATCTGGGGCCAACGTCCTGACTTTC
J: TRBJ2-7; V: TRBV24-1; length: 15; D: TRBD1; size: NA; CDR3: CATSDKDRGLDEQYF; DNA: TGTGCCACCAGTGATAAGGACAGGGGGTTGGACGAGCAGTACTTC
J: TRBJ2-7; V: TRBV5-1; length: 15; D: NA; size: NA; CDR3: CASSSARDGPYEQYF; DNA: TGCGCCAGCAGCAGTGCCCGGGACGGACCCTACGAGCAGTACTTC
J: TRBJ1-6; V: TRBV29-1; length: 13; D: TRBD1; size: NA; CDR3: CSVKTGGSSPLHF; DNA: TGCAGCGTAAAGACAGGGGGCTCTTCACCCCTCCACTTT